The 25 T cell receptor beta chains given below trace back to one sample, sequenced in a study of response to subunit inactivated influenza vaccine. TCRdb passed the RT-PCR reads through MiXCR, listing each CDR3 protein once. The sample shows just under 550,000 distinct CDR3 sequences, roughly 25% of them seen only once. The same data also contributed to another study, on T cells expressing NK-cell markers. This second report adds: UMIs were included in TCR beta cDNA generated by 5'RACE template switching.

Sequencing used CD4+ T cells sorted from PBMCs, obtained roughly 13 days after vaccination. Receptors were obtained from a man aged 45-60 years who received an inactivated influenza vaccine.

V and J are TRBV12-3 or TRBV12-4 and TRBJ1-4; D possibly corresponds to TRBD1 (5 bases). Trimming took 6 bases from V and 10 from J, leaving 12 bases between them. This CDR3 has 12 amino acids. CDR3 coding DNA: TGTGCCAGCAGCCCCGGGACGTCAAAACTGTTTTTT. Translated: CASSPGTSKLFF.

The chain links TRBV24-1 to TRBJ2-3, with 7 bases lining up with TRBD1. With 3 bases clipped from V and 5 bases from J, the junction kept 13 bases outside the gene matches. There are 17 residues in the CDR3. The germline gives CDR1 KGHDR, CDR2 SFDVKD. CDR3 region: CATSDGTVKYRRDTQYF. CDR3 bases: TGTGCCACCAGTGATGGGACAGTTAAGTATCGGAGAGATACGCAGTATTTT.

This clonotype showed up just a few times. The CDR3 nucleotides are TGTGCCAGCAGTGAACAGGATAGCAATCAGCCCCAGCATTTT. It yields the protein CASSEQDSNQPQHF. The chain couples TRBV6-1 to TRBJ1-5; unclear D gene. The CDR3 consists of 14 residues. V was trimmed by 2 bases and J by 0 bases, leaving 5 bases between them. Germline loops: CDR1 MNHNS, CDR2 SASEGT.

Only a few counts were recorded for this clonotype. The V and J genes are TRBV7-8 and TRBJ2-1; 7 nucleotides line up with TRBD2. V shed 5 bases and J 0 bases; nucleotides not matched to a gene: 7. Germline V gives CDR1 SGHVS, CDR2 FQNEAQ. This CDR3 is 16 amino acids long. CDR3 DNA: TGTGCCAGCAGCCTCCCCCCGGGGGGCTCCTACAATGAGCAGTTCTTC. Residues: CASSLPPGGSYNEQFF. The whole variable domain, filled in from reference TRBV7-8 and TRBJ2-1, reads GAGVSQSPRYKVAKRGQDVALRCDPISGHVSLFWYQQALGQGPEFLTYFQNEAQLDKSGLPSDRFFAERPEGSVSTLKIQRTQQEDSAVYLCASSLPPGGSYNEQFFGPGTRLTVL.

The CDR3 DNA is TGTGCCAGCAGCTTAGAGCGCGGTCGGTATGAAGCTTTCTTT. Its protein product is CASSLERGRYEAFF. The chain uses TRBV7-2 and TRBJ1-1; D ambiguous. Trimming took off 1 base at V and 7 bases at J, with 13 bases between the two ends. This CDR3 has 14 residues. CDR1 is SGHTA, CDR2 FQGNSA, per germline.

This clonotype showed up just a few times. This chain links TRBV7-2 with TRBJ2-3, with D possibly being TRBD1 (7 bases). From germline, CDR1 is SGHTA and CDR2 FQGNSA. V was pared by 5 bases and J by 4 bases, with 16 bases between. CDR3 length equals 15 residues. CDR3: CASSPRQGGADTQYF. Here the CDR3 DNA reads TGTGCCAGCAGCCCAAGGCAGGGGGGCGCAGATACGCAGTATTTT.

This clonotype showed up just once. This rearrangement joins TRBV5-1 to TRBJ1-2; a weak D match, TRBD1 (6 bases). This CDR3 is built from 16 residues. V was shortened by 0 bases and J by 0 bases, with 12 bases between the two germline ends. Per the germline V gene, CDR1 is SGHRS and CDR2 is YFSETQ. The CDR3 coding sequence is TGCGCCAGCAGCTTGGCGGGGGCATCTGCTAACTATGGCTACACCTTC. Residues: CASSLAGASANYGYTF.

This rearrangement joins TRBV4-2 to TRBJ1-5; 9 nucleotides match TRBD1. Germline CDR1 is LGHNA and CDR2 is YNFKEQ. This CDR3 contains 15 residues. Trimming at V came to 7 bases and at J to 0 bases, leaving 4 bases not matched to a gene. CDR3 nucleotide sequence: TGTGCCAGCAACAGGGGGCATAATAGCAATCAGCCCCAGCATTTT. Its protein product is CASNRGHNSNQPQHF.

This clonotype was counted ten times or more. The CDR3 coding sequence is TGCAGCGTGGGGGCGGAGCGGGTTCGAGCTTTCTTT. As protein: CSVGAERVRAFF. This rearrangement joins TRBV29-1 to TRBJ1-1; tentatively, D is TRBD1 (6 bases). This CDR3 spans 12 amino acids. From germline, CDR1 is SQVTM and CDR2 ANQGSEA. V shed 6 bases and J shed 10 bases, with 18 bases lying between them.

This clonotype was detected only a few times. The CDR3 is CASHTYSDGLFMNTEAFF. The DNA for the CDR3 is TGTGCCAGCCACACTTACTCGGACGGCCTTTTCATGAACACTGAAGCTTTCTTT. The chain couples TRBV25-1 to TRBJ1-1, with D uncertain. There are 18 residues in the CDR3. Trimming removed 8 bases from V and 0 bases from J, with 25 bases in between. Per germline, CDR1 MGHDK and CDR2 SYGVNS.

The V gene is TRBV4-3, the J gene TRBJ1-2; maybe TRBD1 (5 bases). Germline CDR1 is LGHNA and CDR2 is YSLEER. There are 18 residues in the CDR3. The V end was cut by 4 bases, the J end by 10 bases, with 31 bases between. CDR3 amino acids: CASSPRYGAGARPMDYTF. CDR3 DNA sequence: TGCGCCAGCAGCCCTCGTTATGGGGCGGGTGCCAGACCTATGGACTACACCTTC.

In its sample, this clonotype was seen a few times. The CDR3 here is CASSLAVGQIGGYTF. In DNA, the CDR3 is TGTGCCAGCAGCTTGGCCGTGGGACAGATAGGTGGCTACACCTTC. The J gene is TRBJ1-2, the V gene TRBV5-5; 7 bases map to TRBD1. The CDR3 contains 15 residues. The V segment lost 0 bases and the J segment 7 bases; nucleotides outside the gene matches: 9. CDR1 SGHKS and CDR2 YYEKEE come from the germline V gene (reference sequence).

This clonotype showed up just a few times. The rearrangement uses TRBV20-1 and TRBJ2-7; D perhaps matches TRBD2 (5 bases). CDR1 is DFQATT and CDR2 is SNEGSKA in the germline V gene (reference sequence). This CDR3 has 15 residues. Deletions cut 0 bases from V and 2 bases from J, with 14 bases between. CDR3 sequence reads: CSARDGGLTPYEQYF. DNA of the CDR3: TGCAGTGCTAGAGACGGCGGGCTTACTCCCTACGAGCAGTACTTC.

The chain joins TRBV20-1 to TRBJ1-5; D ambiguous. This CDR3 comprises 13 residues. The V gene lost 5 bases and the J gene lost 0 bases, with 8 bases spanning the gap. The germline V gene has CDR1 DFQATT and CDR2 SNEGSKA (reference sequence). CDR3 sequence: CSAHSNSNQPQHF. DNA of the CDR3: TGCAGTGCTCACAGTAATAGCAATCAGCCCCAGCATTTT.

The chain links TRBV4-2 to TRBJ2-7; D possibly corresponds to TRBD2 (6 bases). Germline CDR1 and CDR2: LGHNA and YNFKEQ. The V end was cut by 4 bases, the J end by 2 bases, with 12 bases between. CDR3 size: 14 residues. In DNA, the CDR3 is TGTGCCAGCAGCCCGGGGGACTCTACCTACGAGCAGTACTTC. It specifies CASSPGDSTYEQYF.

This chain joins TRBV5-4 and TRBJ2-1; perhaps TRBD1 as D (5 bases). V was trimmed by 3 bases and J by 1 base, leaving 11 bases between them. In germline, CDR1 is SGHNT, CDR2 YYREEE (reference sequence). The CDR3 totals 15 residues. As DNA, the CDR3 is TGTGCCAGCAGCTCAAACCAGGGTTCCTACAATGAGCAGTTCTTC. Protein: CASSSNQGSYNEQFF.

This clonotype was seen only a few times. This chain uses TRBV3-1 with TRBJ2-5, with D uncertain. V lost 0 bases, J lost 6 bases, and 8 bases lay in between. Germline V gene sequence: CDR1 LGHDT, CDR2 YNNKEL (reference sequence). This CDR3 is built from 13 residues. CDR3 loop: CASSQDTLQTQYF. DNA for the CDR3: TGTGCCAGCAGCCAAGACACCTTGCAGACCCAGTACTTC.

This chain joins TRBV18 and TRBJ2-1; D unresolved. CDR1 KGHSH and CDR2 LQKENI come from the germline V gene. Trimming cost V 0 bases and J 7 bases, with 7 bases left between them. CDR3 size: 13 residues. DNA for the CDR3: TGTGCCAGCTCACCACCAGGGTGGAATGAGCAGTTCTTC. The encoded protein is CASSPPGWNEQFF.

The CDR3 protein is CASSFTIQEEAFF. In nucleotides, the CDR3 is TGCGCCAGCAGCTTCACTATACAGGAGGAAGCTTTCTTT. This chain links TRBV5-1 with TRBJ1-1, with D possibly being TRBD1 (5 bases). Germline assignment: CDR1 SGHRS and CDR2 YFSETQ. The CDR3 covers 13 residues. Trimming took 2 bases from V and 8 from J, leaving 13 bases between them.

The chain has TRBV19 and TRBJ1-5; 9 nucleotides line up with TRBD1. Germline-derived CDR1 and CDR2 are LNHDA and SQIVND (reference sequence). There are 15 residues in the CDR3. The V gene end was trimmed by 4 bases and the J gene end by 3 bases; junction bases not matched to a gene: 4. The CDR3 loop is CASSTGTGNNQPQHF. The CDR3 DNA sequence: TGTGCCAGTAGTACCGGGACAGGGAACAATCAGCCCCAGCATTTT.

This clonotype was seen only a few times. J is TRBJ1-5 and V is TRBV2; D uncertain. The germline gives CDR1 SNHLY, CDR2 FYNNEI. Trimming removed 2 bases at V and 4 bases at J, with 6 bases between. The CDR3 length is 13 residues. The CDR3 DNA reads TGTGCCAGCAGTGAACGGCATAATCAGCCCCAGCATTTT. Translating it yields CASSERHNQPQHF.

This chain uses TRBV20-1 with TRBJ2-4; 7 bases match TRBD1. The V gene's germline CDR1 is DFQATT and CDR2 SNEGSKA (reference sequence). The CDR3 runs to 15 residues. With V trimmed by 2 bases and J by 4 bases, 8 bases remained unmatched. The CDR3 coding sequence is TGCAGTGCTAGAAGCTACAGGGGCCCAAAAAACATTCAGTACTTC. Amino acids: CSARSYRGPKNIQYF.

The rearrangement joins TRBV24-1 to TRBJ1-1, with D tentatively TRBD1 (6 bases). This CDR3 has 14 amino acids. Germline values: CDR1 KGHDR, CDR2 SFDVKD. With 5 bases removed from V and 7 bases from J, the gap between germline ends came to 16 bases. CDR3 loop: CATSGGSGQNEAFF. In DNA, the CDR3 is TGTGCCACCAGTGGCGGATCCGGACAGAATGAAGCTTTCTTT.

In this sample, this clonotype turned up a few times. This rearrangement joins TRBV5-1 to TRBJ1-2; D gene uncertain. V lost 4 bases and J 3 bases, leaving 10 bases between the germline ends. The CDR3 covers 13 residues. Germline V gene lookup returns CDR1 SGHRS and CDR2 YFSETQ. CDR3 sequence (DNA): TGCGCCAGCAGCCCCTTGGCAGACTATGGCTACACCTTC. Translated: CASSPLADYGYTF.

This clonotype has only a few counts. The V gene is TRBV20-1, the J gene TRBJ2-3, with unresolved D. CDR3 size: 14 residues. Germline CDR1 DFQATT, CDR2 SNEGSKA (reference sequence). The V and J ends lost 6 bases and 6 bases respectively, with 19 bases between them. The CDR3 region has the DNA TGCAGTGCAACGGTGGGCCTTCTTCGGGATACGCAGTATTTT. Translating gives CSATVGLLRDTQYF.